The rows below give T cell receptor beta chains drawn from one sample of a study of CD8 T cells in Susac syndrome. TCRdb passed the immunoSEQ multiplex PCR reads through MiXCR, listing each CDR3 protein once. The sample has fewer than 350,000 distinct CDR3 sequences, 92% seen once; the top ten hold less than 0.08%. The sequenced sample was CD4+ T cells from PBMCs. The origin of the receptors is a human donor with multiple sclerosis. Each CDR3 is given with its conserved first and last residue. Each record gives: V gene, J gene, D gene, CDR3 length, clone size, CDR3 DNA, CDR3 protein. A D gene is named only where the DNA matches it firmly. Expanded clones are given a class, and other clones once, few, many or no size at all.

TRBV4-3,TRBJ2-4,TRBD2,16,.,TGCGCCAGCAGCCAAGGTGGTAGCGGGAGGGGGGTCATTCAGTACTTC,CASSQGGSGRGVIQYF
TRBV5-1,TRBJ1-1,.,12,.,TGCGCCAGCAGCTTGGCCACAGGGGAAGCTTTCTTT,CASSLATGEAFF
TRBV5-1,TRBJ2-2,.,16,.,TGCGCCAGCAGCCCCCGTGGTTTAGGTGGAACCGGGGAGCTGTTTTTT,CASSPRGLGGTGELFF
TRBV3-1,TRBJ1-2,.,12,.,TGTGCCAGCAGCTTCGGACAATATGGCTACACCTTC,CASSFGQYGYTF
TRBV12-3/TRBV12-4,TRBJ2-7,TRBD2,16,.,TGTGCCAGCAGTAGCTGGGTAGGTAGCGGGAGTAACGAGCAGTACTTC,CASSSWVGSGSNEQYF
TRBV5-6,TRBJ1-4,.,14,.,TGTGCCAGCAGGAGGACAGCCATAGATGAAAAACTGTTTTTT,CASRRTAIDEKLFF
TRBV14,TRBJ1-1,.,16,.,TGTGCCAGCAGCCTACTAGAGAGGCAGGGGAACACTGAAGCTTTCTTT,CASSLLERQGNTEAFF
TRBV19,TRBJ2-7,TRBD2,14,.,TGTGCCAGTAGTAGCGGGAGGGCCACATACGAGCAGTACTTC,CASSSGRATYEQYF
TRBV20-1,TRBJ2-1,TRBD2,17,once,TGCAGTGCTAGAGATTGGAAGACTAGCGGGACCGCCGATGAGCAGTTCTTC,CSARDWKTSGTADEQFF
TRBV24-1,TRBJ2-1,TRBD1,14,.,TGTGCCACCAGCCCGGGACAGGGTCACAATGAGCAGTTCTTC,CATSPGQGHNEQFF
TRBV25-1,TRBJ2-1,.,14,.,TGTGCCAGCAGGGAATCAGGGTCCTACAATGAGCAGTTCTTC,CASRESGSYNEQFF
TRBV4-1,TRBJ2-3,.,13,.,TGCGCCAGCAGCCAGACAAAACCAGATACGCAGTATTTT,CASSQTKPDTQYF
TRBV12-3/TRBV12-4,TRBJ2-7,TRBD2,14,few,TGTGCTTCCAGGAAGGCTAGCGGGGCCTACGAGCAGTACTTC,CASRKASGAYEQYF
TRBV27,TRBJ2-7,.,11,.,TGTGCCAGCAGCAAGGGGGGCGAGCAGTACTTC,CASSKGGEQYF
TRBV7-2,TRBJ2-1,.,14,once,TGTGCCAGCAGGGGGGGCAGCCTAACCAATGAGCAGTTCTTC,CASRGGSLTNEQFF
TRBV7-9,TRBJ2-2,.,14,.,TGTGCCAGCAGCCCGGGCTCTGGCACCGGGGAGCTGTTTTTT,CASSPGSGTGELFF
TRBV5-4,TRBJ2-3,.,13,.,TGTGCCAGCAGCTGGGGGAGCACAGATACGCAGTATTTT,CASSWGSTDTQYF
TRBV7-2,TRBJ2-5,.,15,.,TGTGCCAGCAGCTTAGGGCCGGGTGGTCGAGAGACCCAGTACTTC,CASSLGPGGRETQYF
TRBV6-2/TRBV6-3,TRBJ2-1,TRBD2,15,.,TGTGCCAGCAGCCGAAACTCCGCCTTACTAGCGGAGCAGTTCTTC,CASSRNSALLAEQFF
TRBV6-1,TRBJ2-1,.,17,.,TGTGCCAGCAGTAGCAAACTCGTCCGGGGGACCTACAATGAGCAGTTCTTC,CASSSKLVRGTYNEQFF
TRBV6-5,TRBJ2-4,TRBD2,15,once,TGTGCCAGCAGTTACGGGAGGGAAGCCAAAAACATTCAGTACTTC,CASSYGREAKNIQYF
TRBV20-1,TRBJ2-5,.,15,.,TGCAGTGCTAGCCCCGGCCTTGGGGGCCAAGAGACCCAGTACTTC,CSASPGLGGQETQYF
TRBV20-1,TRBJ1-1,.,12,once,TGCAGTAAATTAGGGGCAAACACTGAAGCTTTCTTT,CSKLGANTEAFF
TRBV2,TRBJ2-5,TRBD2,16,.,TGTGCCAGCAGTGGGAGTAGCGGGGGACCTCAAGAGACCCAGTACTTC,CASSGSSGGPQETQYF
TRBV3-1,TRBJ1-1,.,14,once,TGTGCCAGCAGCCAAGCAGGGGAGTACACTGAAGCTTTCTTT,CASSQAGEYTEAFF
TRBV5-4,TRBJ2-3,TRBD2,17,.,TGTGCCAGCAGCTTGGATCCGGGGGGGGCATTGGCAGATACGCAGTATTTT,CASSLDPGGALADTQYF
TRBV5-1,TRBJ1-1,TRBD1,16,.,TGCGCCAGCAGCCCAGATCCGGGACAGGAGGTGACTGAAGCTTTCTTT,CASSPDPGQEVTEAFF
TRBV3-1,TRBJ2-3,.,15,.,TGTGCCAGCAGCCCGGACGGTTATCAGGTAGATACGCAGTATTTT,CASSPDGYQVDTQYF
TRBV4-3,TRBJ1-2,.,15,.,TGCGCCAGCAGCCAAGATAGAGGGTCTACCTATGGCTACACCTTC,CASSQDRGSTYGYTF
TRBV20-1,TRBJ2-2,TRBD2,21,.,TGCAGTGCTAGATCAAACCTTCTCCTAGCGGGCGAAGCCCAACGACCCGGGGAGCTGTTTTTT,CSARSNLLLAGEAQRPGELFF
TRBV28,TRBJ2-4,TRBD1,16,.,TGTGCCAGCAAGGGACAGGGGAGGGGGGCCAAAAACATTCAGTACTTC,CASKGQGRGAKNIQYF
TRBV12-3/TRBV12-4,TRBJ1-6,TRBD1,16,.,TGTGCCAGCAGTTTTAGCCCCGGGACAGGGGAATCACCCCTCCACTTT,CASSFSPGTGESPLHF
TRBV20-1,TRBJ1-1,.,15,.,TGCAGTGCTAGAGATCTCCGCAGAACCAACACTGAAGCTTTCTTT,CSARDLRRTNTEAFF
TRBV18,TRBJ1-1,TRBD1,15,.,TGTGCCAGCTCACCACCAGGAGGACAGGGGGCTGAAGCTTTCTTT,CASSPPGGQGAEAFF
TRBV18,TRBJ2-3,.,15,.,TGTGCCAGCTCACTGGCGGGGCCCCCCACAGATACGCAGTATTTT,CASSLAGPPTDTQYF
TRBV7-2,TRBJ2-5,.,15,.,TGTGCCAGCAGCTCGGGACTCCGGGTTAAGGAGACCCAGTACTTC,CASSSGLRVKETQYF
TRBV20-1,TRBJ1-4,.,14,.,TGCAGTGCCCAGAAGGAGGCTCTTTCAGGAAAACTGTTTTTT,CSAQKEALSGKLFF
TRBV5-4,TRBJ2-5,.,12,.,TGTGCCAGCAGCCGGTTATCAGAGACCCAGTACTTC,CASSRLSETQYF
TRBV6-6,TRBJ1-4,.,15,.,TGTGCCAGCAGTTACCGTGGGAGGACTAATGAAAAACTGTTTTTT,CASSYRGRTNEKLFF
TRBV4-3,TRBJ2-7,TRBD2,16,.,TGCGCCAGCAGCCAAGAATGGCTAGCGGGGCCCGGTGAGCAGTACTTC,CASSQEWLAGPGEQYF
TRBV12-3/TRBV12-4,TRBJ2-2,.,16,.,TGTGCCAGCAGTCCCCAATGGGGGTCGAACACCGGGGAGCTGTTTTTT,CASSPQWGSNTGELFF
TRBV11-3,TRBJ2-1,.,15,.,TGTGCCAGCAGCCCCCATGCGGGGCCTTACAATGAGCAGTTCTTC,CASSPHAGPYNEQFF
TRBV20-1,TRBJ2-1,.,16,.,TGCAGTGCGTTGACCTCGGGCCGATACACCTACAATGAGCAGTTCTTC,CSALTSGRYTYNEQFF
TRBV29-1,TRBJ2-1,TRBD2,17,.,TGCAGCGCGGAGGGACTAGCGGGATTGTTTTCCTACAATGAGCAGTTCTTC,CSAEGLAGLFSYNEQFF
TRBV18,TRBJ2-1,.,12,.,TGTGCCAGCTCGCTAGACAGGAATGAGCAGTTCTTC,CASSLDRNEQFF
TRBV5-1,TRBJ2-6,.,17,.,TGCGCCAGCAGCTTGCTGTTGGAAGTCTCTGGGGCCAACGTCCTGACTTTC,CASSLLLEVSGANVLTF
TRBV19,TRBJ1-4,TRBD1,15,.,TGTGCCACCACCCCCCGGGACAGCGTGGAGGAAAAACTGTTTTTT,CATTPRDSVEEKLFF
TRBV9,TRBJ2-5,TRBD1,17,.,TGTGCCAGCAGCGCAAGCCGGACAGGACTCTTGTTGGAGACCCAGTACTTC,CASSASRTGLLLETQYF
TRBV27,TRBJ1-1,TRBD1,13,.,TGTGCCAGCAGCTTTACAGGGGACACTGAAGCTTTCTTT,CASSFTGDTEAFF
TRBV30,TRBJ1-1,.,16,.,TGTGCCTGGAGCGCCCCTGTCGGACGGACTTACTCTGAAGCTTTCTTT,CAWSAPVGRTYSEAFF
TRBV6-5,TRBJ1-1,.,14,.,TGTGCCAGCAGTAAAACCAGGGGAAGGACTGAAGCTTTCTTT,CASSKTRGRTEAFF
TRBV20-1,TRBJ1-3,.,13,.,TGCAGTGGCCGACTCGGGGCTGGAAACACCATATATTTT,CSGRLGAGNTIYF
TRBV6-2/TRBV6-3,TRBJ2-5,.,11,.,TGTGCCAGCACCTCACTGGGAACCCAGTACTTC,CASTSLGTQYF
TRBV29-1,TRBJ2-1,TRBD1,13,.,TGCAGCGTTGATCGAAACAGGGGGAATGAGCAGTTCTTC,CSVDRNRGNEQFF
TRBV4-2,TRBJ2-1,TRBD1,15,.,TGTGCCAGCAGCCCGGACAGGGGGCTCTCCAATGAGCAGTTCTTC,CASSPDRGLSNEQFF
TRBV4-3,TRBJ2-3,.,14,.,TGCGCCAGCAGCCAAGATACTAGCACAGATACGCAGTATTTT,CASSQDTSTDTQYF
TRBV23-1,TRBJ1-5,.,17,.,TGCGCCAGCGTTCAATACAGGGCTGGTACGAGCAATCAGCCCCAGCATTTT,CASVQYRAGTSNQPQHF
TRBV5-4,TRBJ2-4,TRBD1,12,.,TGTGCCAGCAGCCGGGACAGGGACATTCAGTACTTC,CASSRDRDIQYF
TRBV9,TRBJ1-3,TRBD1,16,.,TGTGCCAGCAGCGCGGGACAGTATGTGTCCGGAAACACCATATATTTT,CASSAGQYVSGNTIYF
TRBV28,TRBJ2-5,.,15,.,TGTGCCAGCACGCGCCCCGGGACACCCCAAGAGACCCAGTACTTC,CASTRPGTPQETQYF